These 30 T cell receptor beta chains were sequenced from one sample in a study of T-cell reconstitution after alpha-beta-depleted transplantation in children. The library targeted TCRbeta and was prepared with unique molecular identifiers. From the PCR reads, TCRdb called clonotypes with MiXCR, one entry per CDR3 protein. The data contain some 500,000 distinct CDR3 sequences, about a sixth of them singletons. Specimen: PBMCs from the stem cell graft donor, collected from the stem cell graft. The receptor set was obtained from a human donor who donated a stem cell graft to a child with acute lymphoblastic leukemia.

J is TRBJ2-5 and V is TRBV12-3 or TRBV12-4, with a tentative D call TRBD2 (6 bases). This CDR3 contains 15 residues. Trimming removed 3 bases at V and 11 bases at J, with 22 bases between. CDR3 loop: CASSFEGRPEGAQYF. Here the CDR3 DNA reads TGTGCCAGCAGTTTTGAGGGGCGGCCGGAGGGAGCTCAGTACTTC.

This clonotype was seen a handful of times. The chain links TRBV5-4 to TRBJ2-7; 11 positions agree with TRBD2. The CDR3 spans 19 residues. Trimming cost V 2 bases and J 3 bases; bases outside gene matches: 16. CDR1 SGHNT and CDR2 YYREEE come from the germline V gene (reference sequence). The CDR3 sequence: CASSLVGSGRAGLRYEQYF. The CDR3, as DNA: TGTGCCAGCAGCTTAGTTGGTAGCGGGAGGGCCGGACTCCGCTACGAGCAGTACTTC.

The sample holds a few counts of this clonotype. The chain combines TRBV7-9 with TRBJ1-1, with D perhaps TRBD1 (6 bases). V was trimmed by 8 bases and J by 5 bases, leaving 21 bases between them. Per germline, CDR1 SEHNR and CDR2 FQNEAQ (reference sequence). The CDR3 has 15 residues. This CDR3 is CASVRGPPGVTEAFF. CDR3 bases: TGTGCCAGCGTCCGGGGGCCCCCCGGAGTTACTGAAGCTTTCTTT.

This clonotype showed up just a few times. The chain is built from TRBV20-1 and TRBJ2-2, with TRBD1 as a possible D gene (6 bases). The CDR3 is 14 residues long. From germline, CDR1 is DFQATT and CDR2 SNEGSKA (reference sequence). V dropped 5 bases and J dropped 4 bases, with 14 bases sitting between them. The CDR3 nucleotides are TGCAGTGCTCCAGATCCCAGGGGCACCGGGGAGCTGTTTTTT. It encodes CSAPDPRGTGELFF.

This clonotype was seen only a few times. The chain uses TRBV12-3 or TRBV12-4 and TRBJ1-3; D not certain. The V end lost 3 bases, the J end lost 7 bases, and 7 bases lay between the germline ends. The CDR3 extends over 12 amino acids. The CDR3 region is CASSFGSNTIYF. The CDR3 DNA reads as TGTGCCAGCAGTTTTGGGTCGAACACCATATATTTT.

The rearrangement uses TRBV7-9 and TRBJ2-7; D is possibly TRBD2 (6 bases). Per germline, CDR1 SEHNR and CDR2 FQNEAQ (reference sequence). This CDR3 contains 12 residues. V was shortened by 3 bases and J by 5 bases, with 8 bases between the two germline ends. The CDR3: CASSLREDEQYF. The CDR3 bases are TGTGCCAGCAGCTTGAGGGAGGACGAGCAGTACTTC.

V and J are TRBV19 and TRBJ2-7, with D uncertain. Germline V lookup: CDR1 LNHDA, CDR2 SQIVND (reference sequence). There are 13 residues in the CDR3. Trimming left V 2 bases short and J 7 bases short, with 12 bases between. The chain's CDR3 is CASSIKPLREQYF. The DNA of the CDR3 is TGTGCCAGTAGTATAAAACCTCTACGGGAGCAGTACTTC. The variable domain in full, with the rest retrieved from reference TRBV19 and TRBJ2-7, is DGGITQSPKYLFRKEGQNVTLSCEQNLNHDAMYWYRQDPGQGLRLIYYSQIVNDFQKGDIAEGYSVSREKKESFPLTVTSAQKNPTAFYLCASSIKPLREQYFGPGTRLTVT.

V usage is TRBV30 and J usage is TRBJ1-3; the D is unclear. Looked up from germline, CDR1 is GTSNPN and CDR2 is SVGIG (reference sequence). Trimming cost V 5 bases and J 0 bases, with 11 bases left between them. The length of the CDR3 is 14 residues. Here the CDR3 reads CAWAEQSSGNTIYF. DNA for the CDR3: TGTGCCTGGGCCGAACAGAGCTCTGGAAACACCATATATTTT.

The sample holds a few counts of this clonotype. This chain links TRBV9 with TRBJ1-3; D is ambiguous. The germline V gene encodes CDR1 SGDLS and CDR2 YYNGEE. This CDR3 region has 16 residues. V lost 1 base, J lost 0 bases, and 11 bases lay in between. CDR3 DNA: TGTGCCAGCAGCGTACAGTCCGTCTTCTCTGGAAACACCATATATTTT. The encoded protein is CASSVQSVFSGNTIYF.

The chain combines TRBV5-1 with TRBJ2-6; unclear D gene. V was trimmed by 0 bases and J by 0 bases, leaving 4 bases between them. CDR1 is SGHRS, CDR2 YFSETQ, per germline. This CDR3 is 15 amino acids long. CDR3 sequence: CASSLVDSGANVLTF. DNA for the CDR3: TGCGCCAGCAGCTTGGTAGACTCTGGGGCCAACGTCCTGACTTTC.

This rearrangement joins TRBV4-1 to TRBJ2-4; D may be TRBD1 or TRBD2 (5 bases each). Germline V gene lookup returns CDR1 MGHRA and CDR2 YSYEKL. The CDR3 extends over 16 amino acids. Trimming pared 4 bases from V and 8 bases from J, leaving 21 bases between. This CDR3 is CASSPRGKGEGDIQYF. The DNA for the CDR3 is TGCGCCAGCAGCCCCCGGGGTAAGGGAGAAGGGGACATTCAGTACTTC.

This clonotype was seen more than once but under ten times. The J gene is TRBJ2-2, the V gene TRBV12-3 or TRBV12-4; 7 nucleotides match TRBD2. V dropped 5 bases and J dropped 1; count of bases not matched to a gene: 7. This CDR3 spans 16 amino acids. This CDR3 reads CASSPLGGRNTGELFF. The CDR3 DNA sequence: TGTGCCAGCAGTCCCCTCGGGGGGAGGAACACCGGGGAGCTGTTTTTT.

The chain links TRBV5-1 to TRBJ2-5; no clear D. Germline V gene sequence: CDR1 SGHRS, CDR2 YFSETQ. Trimming left V 5 bases short and J 2 bases short, with 10 bases between. CDR3 length equals 13 residues. The CDR3 reads CASRLGWQETQYF. CDR3 bases: TGCGCCAGCAGATTAGGGTGGCAAGAGACCCAGTACTTC.

This clonotype occurred a few times. The genes are TRBV27 and TRBJ2-3, with D maybe TRBD2 (6 bases). There are 15 residues in the CDR3. CDR1 is MNHEY and CDR2 is SMNVEV in the germline V gene (reference sequence). Trimming stripped 6 bases from V and 1 base from J, with 14 bases between. The CDR3 sequence: CASSSGLQRTDTQYF. CDR3 in DNA: TGTGCCAGCAGCTCGGGACTCCAACGCACAGATACGCAGTATTTT.

This clonotype occurred a few times. The chain carries TRBV5-1 and TRBJ1-3, with D perhaps TRBD1 (5 bases). The length of the CDR3 is 19 residues. The V end was cut by 1 base, the J end by 0 bases, with 20 bases between. In germline, CDR1 is SGHRS, CDR2 YFSETQ. CDR3 residues: CASSLLFPTDIISGNTIYF. The CDR3 nucleotides are TGCGCCAGCAGCTTGTTGTTCCCTACGGACATTATCTCTGGAAACACCATATATTTT.

This sequence joins TRBV18 and TRBJ2-7; D gene ambiguous. The ends were cut back, 4 bases at V and 2 bases at J, with 12 bases in the middle. CDR1 and CDR2 (germline): KGHSH, LQKENI. The CDR3 sequence is 14 residues long. The CDR3 is CASSLPIRPYEQYF. The DNA of the CDR3 is TGTGCCAGCTCACTTCCGATCCGACCCTACGAGCAGTACTTC.

The V and J genes are TRBV27 and TRBJ1-2, with 8 bases that match TRBD1. V shed 6 bases and J 3 bases; nucleotides not matched to a gene: 3. There are 13 residues in the CDR3. Germline CDR1 and CDR2: MNHEY and SMNVEV (reference sequence). CDR3 DNA: TGTGCCAGCAGGACACAGGGGGACTATGGCTACACCTTC. This gives the protein CASRTQGDYGYTF.

The chain is built from TRBV4-2 and TRBJ2-5; no definite D call. The germline gives CDR1 LGHNA, CDR2 YNFKEQ. CDR3 length: 15 residues. The V and J ends lost 0 bases and 4 bases respectively, with 12 bases between them. The chain's CDR3 is CASSQELMSSETQYF. The CDR3 DNA sequence: TGTGCCAGCAGCCAAGAATTGATGTCCTCAGAGACCCAGTACTTC.

The chain carries TRBV7-7 and TRBJ2-1; 11 bases fit TRBD2. Germline V gene sequence: CDR1 SSHAT, CDR2 FNYEAQ (reference sequence). The CDR3 spans 17 residues. Germline trimming cut 3 bases from V and 0 bases from J; bases unmatched to any gene: 4. For the CDR3, the DNA is TGTGCCAGCAGCTTCTATAGCGGGAGGGCCTCCTACAATGAGCAGTTCTTC. Translated: CASSFYSGRASYNEQFF. Combining the CDR3 with reference TRBV7-7 and TRBJ2-1 gives the whole variable domain GAGVSQSPRYKVTKRGQDVTLRCDPISSHATLYWYQQALGQGPEFLTYFNYEAQPDKSGLPSDRFSAERPEGSISTLTIQRTEQRDSAMYRCASSFYSGRASYNEQFFGPGTRLTVL.

The CDR3, as DNA: TGTGCCAGCAGCGGGTGGTTAGCGGGAGCTGGCTCTGGGGCCAACGTCCTGACTTTC. It specifies CASSGWLAGAGSGANVLTF. The chain is built from TRBV11-2 and TRBJ2-6; 9 bases match TRBD2. The CDR3 covers 19 residues. V lost 5 bases and J lost 0; bases outside the gene matches: 11. The germline CDR1 and CDR2 sequences are SGHAT and FQNNGV.

This clonotype has just a few counts. This sequence joins TRBV5-1 and TRBJ1-5; TRBD1 agrees at 11 bases. This CDR3 comprises 17 residues. Germline CDR1 is SGHRS and CDR2 is YFSETQ. Germline trimming cut 4 bases from V and 6 bases from J; bases unmatched to any gene: 12. CDR3 coding DNA: TGCGCCAGCAGCCCACGGACAGGGGGCATCATAGGTCAGCCCCAGCATTTT. This gives the protein CASSPRTGGIIGQPQHF.

This chain joins TRBV5-5 and TRBJ1-5; unclear D gene. V lost 4 bases and J 4 bases, leaving 15 bases between the germline ends. From germline, CDR1 is SGHKS and CDR2 YYEKEE (reference sequence). The CDR3 extends over 15 amino acids. This chain's CDR3 is CASSLSQSLNQPQHF. CDR3 DNA: TGTGCCAGCAGCCTGTCACAGTCGCTTAATCAGCCCCAGCATTTT.

This clonotype came up a few times. This chain joins TRBV5-1 and TRBJ1-4; no definite D call. V was trimmed by 5 bases and J by 5 bases, leaving 10 bases between them. The CDR3 is 13 amino acids. Germline V gene sequence: CDR1 SGHRS, CDR2 YFSETQ. CDR3 residues: CASRKGENEKLFF. The CDR3 DNA is TGCGCCAGCAGAAAGGGTGAAAATGAAAAACTGTTTTTT.

This clonotype was counted many times. The chain joins TRBV5-1 to TRBJ2-5; 7 bases align to TRBD1. The CDR3 is made up of 14 amino acids. Trimming at V came to 4 bases and at J to 2 bases, leaving 5 bases not matched to a gene. The germline V gene encodes CDR1 SGHRS and CDR2 YFSETQ. CDR3 in DNA: TGCGCCAGCAGCGCGACAGGGTCTCAAGAGACCCAGTACTTC. Amino acid sequence: CASSATGSQETQYF.

The chain is built from TRBV19 and TRBJ2-3, with D unresolved. Germline V gene sequence: CDR1 LNHDA, CDR2 SQIVND (reference sequence). This CDR3 region has 16 residues. V lost 3 bases and J lost 4, with 17 bases in between. The CDR3: CASSINLWSWSDTQYF. As DNA, the CDR3 is TGTGCCAGTAGTATTAATTTGTGGTCTTGGTCAGATACGCAGTATTTT.

This clonotype has ten or more counts. The gene calls are TRBV12-3 or TRBV12-4 and TRBJ1-5; a weak D match, TRBD1 (6 bases). The V end lost 6 bases, the J end lost 2 bases, and 11 bases lay between the germline ends. The CDR3 covers 14 residues. CDR3 region: CASRGGGGNQPQHF. The CDR3, as DNA: TGTGCCAGCAGGGGGGGCGGCGGCAATCAGCCCCAGCATTTT.

This clonotype has just a few counts. V usage is TRBV11-3 and J usage is TRBJ2-1; 9 bases line up with TRBD2. The germline V gene encodes CDR1 SGHNT and CDR2 YENEEA. This CDR3 contains 14 residues. V was pared by 5 bases and J by 4 bases, with 3 bases of the junction left unmatched. The CDR3 reads CASSGGRGYNEQFF. As DNA, the CDR3 is TGTGCCAGCAGCGGCGGGAGGGGTTACAATGAGCAGTTCTTC.

The V call is TRBV5-1, the J call TRBJ2-7, with 8 positions matching TRBD2. Losses at the gene ends were 5 bases for V and 5 bases for J; bases not matched to a gene: 12. CDR3 length: 15 amino acids. CDR1 is SGHRS and CDR2 is YFSETQ in the germline V gene. This CDR3 reads CASRADFRTSNEQYF. The CDR3 DNA follows: TGCGCCAGCAGGGCCGACTTCAGGACTAGCAACGAGCAGTACTTC.

This clonotype was detected a few times. The chain has TRBV29-1 and TRBJ2-7; D gene uncertain. V lost 8 bases to trimming and J lost 0 bases, with 11 bases between them. The CDR3 sequence is 12 residues long. Germline assignment: CDR1 SQVTM and CDR2 ANQGSEA. The CDR3 spells CSLRTASYEQYF. CDR3 DNA: TGCAGCCTCCGGACGGCCTCCTACGAGCAGTACTTC.

The genes are TRBV6-2 or TRBV6-3 and TRBJ2-2; the match to TRBD2 covers 9 bases. V lost 8 bases to trimming and J lost 4 bases; unmatched junction nucleotides: 11. This CDR3 is built from 16 residues. CDR1 MNHEY and CDR2 SVGEGT come from the germline V gene. The CDR3 DNA sequence: TGTGCCAGCCTTGGGAGCGGGAGGATTCTCACCGGGGAGCTGTTTTTT. It translates to CASLGSGRILTGELFF.